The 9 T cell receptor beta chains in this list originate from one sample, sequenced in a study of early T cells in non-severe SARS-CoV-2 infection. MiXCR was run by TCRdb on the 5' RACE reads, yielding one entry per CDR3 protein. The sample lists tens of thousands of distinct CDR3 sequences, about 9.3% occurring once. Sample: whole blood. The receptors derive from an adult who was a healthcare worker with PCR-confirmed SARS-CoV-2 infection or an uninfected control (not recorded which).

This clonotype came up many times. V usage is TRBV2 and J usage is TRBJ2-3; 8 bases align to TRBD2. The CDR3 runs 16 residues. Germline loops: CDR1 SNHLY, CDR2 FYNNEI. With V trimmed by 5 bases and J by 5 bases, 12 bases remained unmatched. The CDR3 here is CASSPTPAGGKDTQYF. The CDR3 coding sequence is TGTGCCAGCAGTCCCACCCCGGCGGGGGGCAAAGATACGCAGTATTTT.

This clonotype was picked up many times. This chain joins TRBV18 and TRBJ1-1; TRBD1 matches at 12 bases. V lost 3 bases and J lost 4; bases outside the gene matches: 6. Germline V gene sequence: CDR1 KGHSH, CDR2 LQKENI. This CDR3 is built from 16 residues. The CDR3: CASSPGQGAVVTEAFF. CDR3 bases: TGTGCCAGCTCACCGGGACAGGGGGCTGTAGTCACTGAAGCTTTCTTT.

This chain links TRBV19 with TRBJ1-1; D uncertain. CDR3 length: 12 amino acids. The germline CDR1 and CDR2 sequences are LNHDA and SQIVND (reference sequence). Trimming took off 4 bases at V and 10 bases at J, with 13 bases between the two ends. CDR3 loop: CASSTRRLGAFF. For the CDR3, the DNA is TGTGCCAGTAGTACCCGCAGGTTGGGAGCTTTCTTT. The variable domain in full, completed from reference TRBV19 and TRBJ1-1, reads DGGITQSPKYLFRKEGQNVTLSCEQNLNHDAMYWYRQDPGQGLRLIYYSQIVNDFQKGDIAEGYSVSREKKESFPLTVTSAQKNPTAFYLCASSTRRLGAFFGQGTRLTVV.

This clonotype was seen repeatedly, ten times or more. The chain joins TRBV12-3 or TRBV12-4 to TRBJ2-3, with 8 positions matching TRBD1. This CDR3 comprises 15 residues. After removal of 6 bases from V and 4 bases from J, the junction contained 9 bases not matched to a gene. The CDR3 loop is CASSTRQGSADTQYF. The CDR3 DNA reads TGTGCCAGCAGCACAAGACAGGGGAGCGCAGATACGCAGTATTTT.

The CDR3 region has the DNA TGTGCCAGCAGCGTAGGCTTAGCGGCCTACTACAATGAGCAGTTCTTC. Amino acids: CASSVGLAAYYNEQFF. The chain employs TRBV9 and TRBJ2-1; tentative D call: TRBD2 (6 bases). CDR3 length: 16 residues. Germline values: CDR1 SGDLS, CDR2 YYNGEE. V was cut by 0 bases and J by 3 bases, with 13 bases left in between.

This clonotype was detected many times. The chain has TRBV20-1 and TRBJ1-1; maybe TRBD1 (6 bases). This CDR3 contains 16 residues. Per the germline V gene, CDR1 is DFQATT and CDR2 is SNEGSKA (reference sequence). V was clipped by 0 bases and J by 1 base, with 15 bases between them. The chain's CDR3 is CSARDWSGTPNTEAFF. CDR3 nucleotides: TGCAGTGCTAGAGATTGGTCCGGGACACCGAACACTGAAGCTTTCTTT.

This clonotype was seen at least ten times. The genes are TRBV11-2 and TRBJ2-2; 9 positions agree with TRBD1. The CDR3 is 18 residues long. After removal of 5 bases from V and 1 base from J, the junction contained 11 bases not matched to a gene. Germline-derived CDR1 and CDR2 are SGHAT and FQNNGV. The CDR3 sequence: CASSPTLPDRGNTGELFF. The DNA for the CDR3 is TGTGCCAGCAGCCCTACCTTACCGGACAGGGGGAACACCGGGGAGCTGTTTTTT.

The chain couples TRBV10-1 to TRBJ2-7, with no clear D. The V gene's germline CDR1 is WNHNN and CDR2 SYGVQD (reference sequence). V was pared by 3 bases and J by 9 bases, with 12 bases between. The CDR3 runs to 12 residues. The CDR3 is CASSDPGLGQYF. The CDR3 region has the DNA TGCGCCAGCAGTGACCCCGGTCTTGGGCAGTACTTC.

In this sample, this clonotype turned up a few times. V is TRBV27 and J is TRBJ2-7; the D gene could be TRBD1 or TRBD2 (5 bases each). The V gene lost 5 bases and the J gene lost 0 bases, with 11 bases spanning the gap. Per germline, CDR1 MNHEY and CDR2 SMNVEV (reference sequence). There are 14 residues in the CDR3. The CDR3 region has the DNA TGTGCCAGCAGTCGGGACGGCACCTCCTACGAGCAGTACTTC. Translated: CASSRDGTSYEQYF.